The rows below give T cell receptor beta chains drawn from one sample of a study of spatial heterogeneity in lung cancer. TCRdb passed the 5' RACE reads through MiXCR, listing each CDR3 protein once. This table has some 83,000 distinct CDR3 sequences, approximately 18% appearing once. This sample comprised PBMCs, obtained at surgery. The origin of the receptors is a male donor with early-stage non-small cell lung cancer. The CDR3 runs from the conserved cysteine through the conserved F or W. Fields, in order: clone size, J gene, D gene, V gene, CDR3 DNA, CDR3 protein. A D gene is named only where the DNA matches it firmly. Some rows mark clone size as missing; the rest say once, few, many or name a class of expanded clone.

clone_size: -; j_call: TRBJ2-2; d_call: TRBD1; v_call: TRBV29-1; cdr3_nt: TGCAGCGTCCGGCAGACAGGGGCCAACACCGGGGAGCTGTTTTTT; cdr3_aa: CSVRQTGANTGELFF
clone_size: -; j_call: TRBJ2-2; d_call: TRBD1; v_call: TRBV5-1; cdr3_nt: TGCGCCAGCAGCCCGGACAGGGGCCAGACAGGCGGGGAGCTGTTTTTT; cdr3_aa: CASSPDRGQTGGELFF
clone_size: -; j_call: TRBJ2-1; d_call: -; v_call: TRBV28; cdr3_nt: TGTGCCAGCAGTTTATGGGGGCTAGGTCCGGGCGAGCAGTTCTTC; cdr3_aa: CASSLWGLGPGEQFF
clone_size: -; j_call: TRBJ2-5; d_call: TRBD1; v_call: TRBV20-1; cdr3_nt: TGCAGTGCTAGCCGGACAGGGGAAGAGACCCAGTACTTC; cdr3_aa: CSASRTGEETQYF
clone_size: -; j_call: TRBJ1-4; d_call: -; v_call: TRBV6-2/TRBV6-3; cdr3_nt: TGTGCCAGCGGGCGGCCGCCAGCAGCAACTAATGAAAAACTGTTTTTT; cdr3_aa: CASGRPPAATNEKLFF
clone_size: many; j_call: TRBJ1-2; d_call: TRBD1; v_call: TRBV20-1; cdr3_nt: TGCAGTGCTAGAGACCTACGGACAGGGGGCTTCCATTATCCTAACTATGGCTACACCTTC; cdr3_aa: CSARDLRTGGFHYPNYGYTF
clone_size: few; j_call: TRBJ2-7; d_call: TRBD2; v_call: TRBV20-1; cdr3_nt: TGCAGTGCTAGAGATCTGACTAGCGGGGGGGCAGGCTACGAGCAGTACTTC; cdr3_aa: CSARDLTSGGAGYEQYF
clone_size: few; j_call: TRBJ2-7; d_call: -; v_call: TRBV5-1; cdr3_nt: TGCGCCAGCTCTCGGTCCGGACAGCTCTACTACGAGCAGTACTTC; cdr3_aa: CASSRSGQLYYEQYF
clone_size: many; j_call: TRBJ2-7; d_call: TRBD2; v_call: TRBV5-1; cdr3_nt: TGCGCCAGCAGCTTGGCTAGCGGGATCACTTACGAGCAGTACTTC; cdr3_aa: CASSLASGITYEQYF
clone_size: few; j_call: TRBJ2-1; d_call: TRBD2; v_call: TRBV5-1; cdr3_nt: TGCGCCAGCAGCCAAGGACTAGCGGGAGTCGTAGTAGATGAGCAGTTCTTC; cdr3_aa: CASSQGLAGVVVDEQFF
clone_size: -; j_call: TRBJ2-7; d_call: TRBD1; v_call: TRBV12-3/TRBV12-4; cdr3_nt: TGTGCCAGCAGCCAGGGACAGGGGTCCGTCTACGAGCAGTACTTC; cdr3_aa: CASSQGQGSVYEQYF
clone_size: few; j_call: TRBJ1-2; d_call: -; v_call: TRBV20-1; cdr3_nt: TGCAGTGCTAATCAGGGAAATGGCTACACCTTC; cdr3_aa: CSANQGNGYTF
clone_size: -; j_call: TRBJ1-1; d_call: TRBD1; v_call: TRBV13; cdr3_nt: TGTGCCAGCAGCTTAGGCTCAACAGGGGGCCCGAACACTGAAGCTTTCTTT; cdr3_aa: CASSLGSTGGPNTEAFF
clone_size: few; j_call: TRBJ2-2; d_call: TRBD1; v_call: TRBV27; cdr3_nt: TGTGCCAGCTCGTTCGGACAGGACTCCGGGGAGCTGTTTTTT; cdr3_aa: CASSFGQDSGELFF
clone_size: -; j_call: TRBJ2-7; d_call: -; v_call: TRBV5-5; cdr3_nt: TGTGCCAGCAGCACCTGGACGGATTCCTACGAGCAGTACTTC; cdr3_aa: CASSTWTDSYEQYF
clone_size: few; j_call: TRBJ1-1; d_call: -; v_call: TRBV7-6; cdr3_nt: TGTGCCAGCAGCTCGTATCAGAACACTGAAGCTTTCTTT; cdr3_aa: CASSSYQNTEAFF
clone_size: few; j_call: TRBJ2-4; d_call: -; v_call: TRBV28; cdr3_nt: TGTGCCACCTCAGCGGACACGAAAAACATTCAGTACTTC; cdr3_aa: CATSADTKNIQYF
clone_size: -; j_call: TRBJ1-6; d_call: -; v_call: TRBV28; cdr3_nt: TGTGCCAGCAGTTTCGATAATTCACCCCTCCACTTT; cdr3_aa: CASSFDNSPLHF
clone_size: few; j_call: TRBJ1-5; d_call: -; v_call: TRBV30; cdr3_nt: TGTGCCTGGGACCAAGGGTCGTACCAGCCCCAGCATTTT; cdr3_aa: CAWDQGSYQPQHF
clone_size: few; j_call: TRBJ2-1; d_call: -; v_call: TRBV6-4; cdr3_nt: TGTGCCAGCAGCCCCGAGGGGGGCGAGCAGTTCTTC; cdr3_aa: CASSPEGGEQFF